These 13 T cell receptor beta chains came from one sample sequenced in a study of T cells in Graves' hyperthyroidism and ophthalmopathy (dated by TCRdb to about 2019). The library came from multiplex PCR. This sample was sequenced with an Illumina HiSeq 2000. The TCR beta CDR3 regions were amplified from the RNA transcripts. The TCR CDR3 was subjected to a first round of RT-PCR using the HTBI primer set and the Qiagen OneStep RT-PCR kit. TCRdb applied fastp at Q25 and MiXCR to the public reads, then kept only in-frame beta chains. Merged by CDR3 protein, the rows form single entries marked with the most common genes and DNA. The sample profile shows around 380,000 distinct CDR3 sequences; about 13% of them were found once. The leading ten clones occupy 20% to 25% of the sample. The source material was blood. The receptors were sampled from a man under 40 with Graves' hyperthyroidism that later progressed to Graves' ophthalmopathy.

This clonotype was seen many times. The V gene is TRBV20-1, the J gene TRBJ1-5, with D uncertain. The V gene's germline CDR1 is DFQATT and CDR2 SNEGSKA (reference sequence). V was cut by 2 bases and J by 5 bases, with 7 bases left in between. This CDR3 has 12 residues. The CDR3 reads CSARPIDQPQHF. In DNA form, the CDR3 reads TGCAGTGCTAGACCTATCGATCAGCCCCAGCATTTT.

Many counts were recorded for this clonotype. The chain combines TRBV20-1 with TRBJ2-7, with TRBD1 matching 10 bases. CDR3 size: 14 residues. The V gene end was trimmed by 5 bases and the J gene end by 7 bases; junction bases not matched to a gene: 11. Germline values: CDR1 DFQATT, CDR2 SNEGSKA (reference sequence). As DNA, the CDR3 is TGCAGTGCTCCGGGACAGGGGCCGCGCGCGGAGCAGTACTTC. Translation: CSAPGQGPRAEQYF.

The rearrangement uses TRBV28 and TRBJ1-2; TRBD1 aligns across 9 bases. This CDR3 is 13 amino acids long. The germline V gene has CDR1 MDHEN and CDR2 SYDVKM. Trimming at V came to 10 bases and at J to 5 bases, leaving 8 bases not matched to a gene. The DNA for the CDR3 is TGTGCCACCTGGGACAGGGTTAGATATGGCTACACCTTC. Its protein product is CATWDRVRYGYTF.

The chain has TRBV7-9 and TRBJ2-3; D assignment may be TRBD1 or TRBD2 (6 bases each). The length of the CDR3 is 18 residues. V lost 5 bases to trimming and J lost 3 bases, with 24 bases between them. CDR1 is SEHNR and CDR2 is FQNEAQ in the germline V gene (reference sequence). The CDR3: CASSLPRGSRGRTDTQYF. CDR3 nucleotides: TGTGCCAGCAGCCTACCTCGAGGGAGTAGGGGGAGGACAGATACGCAGTATTTT.

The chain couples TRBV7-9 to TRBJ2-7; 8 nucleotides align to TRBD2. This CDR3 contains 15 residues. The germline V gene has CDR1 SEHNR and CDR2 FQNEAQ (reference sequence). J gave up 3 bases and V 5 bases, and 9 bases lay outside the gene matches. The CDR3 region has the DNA TGTGCCAGCAGCGAAGAGCGGGAGAGTGGCTACGAGCAGTACTTC. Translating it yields CASSEERESGYEQYF. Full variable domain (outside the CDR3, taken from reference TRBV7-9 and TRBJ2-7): DTGVSQNPRHKITKRGQNVTFRCDPISEHNRLYWYRQTLGQGPEFLTYFQNEAQLEKSRLLSDRFSAERPKGSFSTLEIQRTEQGDSAMYLCASSEERESGYEQYFGPGTRLTVT.

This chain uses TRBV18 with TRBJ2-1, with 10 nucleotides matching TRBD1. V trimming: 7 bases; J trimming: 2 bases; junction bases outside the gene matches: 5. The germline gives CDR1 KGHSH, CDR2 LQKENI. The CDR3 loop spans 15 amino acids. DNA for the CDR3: TGTGCCAGCTTCCTGACAGGGGGCGCCTACAATGAGCAGTTCTTC. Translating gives CASFLTGGAYNEQFF.

Here the CDR3 reads CASRMTGGTGELFF. In DNA form, the CDR3 reads TGTGCCAGTCGGATGACTGGTGGAACCGGGGAGCTGTTTTTT. This sequence joins TRBV27 and TRBJ2-2; D gene ambiguous. The V and J ends lost 9 bases and 5 bases respectively, with 16 bases between them. Germline CDR1 and CDR2: MNHEY and SMNVEV (reference sequence). This CDR3 spans 14 amino acids.

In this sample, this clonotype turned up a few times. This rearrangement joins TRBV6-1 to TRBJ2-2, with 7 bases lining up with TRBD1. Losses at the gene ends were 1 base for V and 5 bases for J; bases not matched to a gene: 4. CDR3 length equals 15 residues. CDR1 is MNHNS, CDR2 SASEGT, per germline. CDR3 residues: CASSEEAGGTGELFF. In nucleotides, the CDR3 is TGTGCCAGCAGTGAAGAGGCAGGGGGTACCGGGGAGCTGTTTTTT.

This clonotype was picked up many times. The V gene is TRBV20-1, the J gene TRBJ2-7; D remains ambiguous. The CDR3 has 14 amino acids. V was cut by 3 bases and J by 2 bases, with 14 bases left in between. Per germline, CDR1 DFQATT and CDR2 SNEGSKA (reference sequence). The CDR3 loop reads CSARDQLNPYEQYF. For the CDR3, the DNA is TGCAGTGCTAGGGACCAGTTAAACCCCTACGAGCAGTACTTC.

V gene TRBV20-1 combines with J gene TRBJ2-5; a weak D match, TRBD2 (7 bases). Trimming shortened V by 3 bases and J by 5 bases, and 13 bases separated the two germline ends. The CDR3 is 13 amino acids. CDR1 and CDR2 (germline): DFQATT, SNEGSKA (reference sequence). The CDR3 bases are TGCAGTGCTAGCCGGGGGGCTGGGGAGACCCAGTACTTC. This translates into CSASRGAGETQYF.

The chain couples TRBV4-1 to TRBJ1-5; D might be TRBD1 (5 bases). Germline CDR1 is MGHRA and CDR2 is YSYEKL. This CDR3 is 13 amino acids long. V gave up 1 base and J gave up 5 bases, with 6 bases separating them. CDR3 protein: CASSQVGDQPQHF. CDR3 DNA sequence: TGCGCCAGCAGCCAAGTAGGGGATCAGCCCCAGCATTTT.

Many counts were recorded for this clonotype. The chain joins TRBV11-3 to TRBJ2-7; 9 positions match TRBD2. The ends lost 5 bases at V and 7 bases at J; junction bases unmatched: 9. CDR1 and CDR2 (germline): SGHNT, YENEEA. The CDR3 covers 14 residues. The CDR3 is CASSSGSGGKEQYF. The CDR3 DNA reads TGTGCCAGCAGCAGTGGTAGCGGGGGAAAAGAGCAGTACTTC. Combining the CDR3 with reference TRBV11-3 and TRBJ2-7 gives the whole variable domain EAGVVQSPRYKIIEKKQPVAFWCNPISGHNTLYWYLQNLGQGPELLIRYENEEAVDDSQLPKDRFSAERLKGVDSTLKIQPAELGDSAVYLCASSSGSGGKEQYFGPGTRLTVT.

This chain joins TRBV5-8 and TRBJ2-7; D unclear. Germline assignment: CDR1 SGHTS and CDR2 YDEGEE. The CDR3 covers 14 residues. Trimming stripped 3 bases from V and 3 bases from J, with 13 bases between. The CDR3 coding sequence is TGTGCCAGCAGCTACCCGGGTGGGGACTACGAGCAGTACTTC. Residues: CASSYPGGDYEQYF. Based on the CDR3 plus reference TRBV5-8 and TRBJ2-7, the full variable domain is EAGVTQSPTHLIKTRGQQATLRCSPISGHTSVYWYQQALGLGLQFLLWYDEGEERNRGNFPPRFSGRQFPNYSSELNVNALELEDSALYLCASSYPGGDYEQYFGPGTRLTVT.